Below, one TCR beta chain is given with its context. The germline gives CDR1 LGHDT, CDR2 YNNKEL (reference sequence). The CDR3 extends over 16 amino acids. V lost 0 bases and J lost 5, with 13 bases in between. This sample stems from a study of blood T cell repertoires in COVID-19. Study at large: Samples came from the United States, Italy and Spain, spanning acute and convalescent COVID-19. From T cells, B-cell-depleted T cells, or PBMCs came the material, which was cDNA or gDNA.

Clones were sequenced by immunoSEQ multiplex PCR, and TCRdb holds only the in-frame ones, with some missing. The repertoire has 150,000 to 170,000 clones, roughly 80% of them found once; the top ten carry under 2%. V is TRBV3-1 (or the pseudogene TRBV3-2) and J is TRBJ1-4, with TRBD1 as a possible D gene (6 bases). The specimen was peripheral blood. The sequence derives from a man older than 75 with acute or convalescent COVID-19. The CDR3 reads CASSQERGRGNEKLFF. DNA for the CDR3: TGTGCCAGCAGCCAAGAGAGGGGGAGAGGGAATGAAAAACTGTTTTTT.